This TCR beta chain emerged from a study of blood T cell repertoires in COVID-19. Whole-study context: Sites across the United States, Italy and Spain contributed samples from acute and convalescent COVID-19. T cells, B-cell-depleted T cells, or PBMCs provided the cDNA or gDNA that served as material.

This clone was counted only a few times. Participant age was roughly 18 to 95 years, and participants resided in about two dozen US areas. Clinical history reported by participants formed the basis on which cohorts were assigned. The table came from immunoSEQ multiplex PCR; TCRdb's copy has only in-frame clones and leaves some out. The sample has about 250,000 clones, 87% seen once; the top ten hold around 2.6%. CDR3 length: 14 residues. The germline V gene encodes CDR1 SEHNR and CDR2 FQNEAQ (reference sequence). V was shortened by 1 base and J by 3 bases, with 7 bases between the two germline ends. The chain couples TRBV7-9 to TRBJ1-5, with a weak D call TRBD1 (5 bases). The source of this sequence is a woman younger than 45 with acute COVID-19. The sequencing input was PBMCs or T cells enriched from blood (not recorded which). The CDR3 nucleotides are TGTGCCAGCAGCTTAGGGGGCATCAATCAGCCCCAGCATTTT. This sequence encodes CASSLGGINQPQHF.